This TCR beta chain emerged from a study of shared clonotypes between healthy human individuals. As for the study in general: There were three CD4 naive, three CD4 memory, two CD8 naive and one CD8 memory plates per donor.

V was cut by 2 bases and J by 6 bases, with 14 bases left in between. The CDR3 loop spans 15 amino acids. Germline CDR1 is WSHSY and CDR2 is SAAADI. Overall study findings and caveats: Non-shared clonotypes had lower generation probabilities than clonotypes shared by all four sorted-subset donors. Relative to memory subsets, naive subsets generally showed larger estimated richness.

Naive-designated CD8 cells lacked CD45RO, were positively enriched for CCR7, and omitted terminally differentiated effector memory CD45RA+ cells. Only in-frame clones appear in the TCRdb table, and some are missing; sequencing was by immunoSEQ multiplex PCR. Here the sample spans about 2 million clones, approximately 94% being singletons. Notes on this clone: What it binds is not known.

The chain combines TRBV10-2 with TRBJ1-5; D might be TRBD1 (5 bases). The sample taken for sequencing was naive CD8+ T cells sorted from blood. The origin of this receptor is a man aged 18 to 29 in good health. The CDR3 DNA reads TGCGCCAGCAGTGAGCAGTCAGGGATAGGTCAGCCCCAGCATTTT. Its protein product is CASSEQSGIGQPQHF.